The next 8 T cell receptor beta chains were all read from a single sample in a study of T-cell memory formation after mild COVID-19 (dated by TCRdb to the early 2020s). Library creation used 5' RACE. Sequencing relied on an Illumina NovaSeq 6000. In-frame beta chains were kept once TCRdb had trimmed the public reads at Q25 with fastp and called clones with MiXCR. When rows share a CDR3 protein, they turn into one entry using the most common DNA and genes. In all, the sample holds about 430,000 distinct CDR3 sequences, and approximately 24% of those were seen once. The top ten clonotypes cover roughly 9.7% of the sample. The sample consisted of PBMCs or a T cell subset sorted from them (not recorded which). Receptors were obtained from an adult woman who had mild COVID-19 (a few samples of this study predate the infection). The sample titles of this study are shuffled in the database, so cell type and time point are left out; the donor was told from shared clones.

The chain recombines TRBV3-1 with TRBJ1-1, with unresolved D. Germline V gene data show CDR1 as LGHDT and CDR2 as YNNKEL (reference sequence). The CDR3 has 14 residues. Trimming stripped 4 bases from V and 10 bases from J, with 19 bases between. This chain's CDR3 is CASSLTVEVSGAFF. The CDR3 DNA reads TGTGCCAGCAGCCTGACTGTAGAGGTGAGTGGAGCTTTCTTT.

The rearrangement links TRBV7-9 to TRBJ2-7; no clear D gene. Germline CDR1 reads SEHNR; CDR2 reads FQNEAQ (reference sequence). The CDR3 is 14 residues long. With 4 bases removed from V and 2 bases from J, the gap between germline ends came to 12 bases. CDR3 sequence (DNA): TGTGCCAGCAGCTCGATGGGCGGAACCTACGAGCAGTACTTC. Translation: CASSSMGGTYEQYF.

The gene calls are TRBV18 and TRBJ2-1; maybe TRBD2 (6 bases). The germline V gene has CDR1 KGHSH and CDR2 LQKENI. This CDR3 is built from 16 residues. Trimming stripped 0 bases from V and 0 bases from J, with 9 bases between. CDR3 nucleotides: TGTGCCAGCTCACCACCGACTAGAGCCTCCTACAATGAGCAGTTCTTC. Protein sequence: CASSPPTRASYNEQFF.

This clonotype showed up just a few times. CDR3 amino acids: CSARPKGQYEKLFF. Here the CDR3 DNA reads TGCAGTGCTAGACCAAAGGGGCAGTATGAAAAACTGTTTTTT. This chain joins TRBV20-1 and TRBJ1-4, with D perhaps TRBD1 (5 bases). There are 14 residues in the CDR3. Trimming stripped 2 bases from V and 6 bases from J, with 13 bases between. Germline loops: CDR1 DFQATT, CDR2 SNEGSKA (reference sequence).

A few counts support this clonotype. The V and J genes are TRBV25-1 and TRBJ2-1, with TRBD2 matching 11 bases. Germline CDR1 and CDR2: MGHDK and SYGVNS. The CDR3 is 15 amino acids. The ends lost 8 bases at V and 4 bases at J; junction bases unmatched: 7. In nucleotides, the CDR3 is TGTGCCAGCGGAGAGACTAGCGGGATTTACAATGAGCAGTTCTTC. Amino acids: CASGETSGIYNEQFF.

The genes are TRBV12-3 or TRBV12-4 and TRBJ1-3, with D hard to call. The CDR3 consists of 13 residues. V lost 7 bases, J lost 3 bases, and 10 bases lay in between. CDR3 protein: CASKGAGGNTIYF. DNA for the CDR3: TGTGCCAGCAAGGGCGCGGGTGGAAACACCATATATTTT.

CDR3 protein: CASSSRPRQALNYGYTF. The CDR3 nucleotides read TGCGCCAGCAGCTCGCGACCGCGGCAGGCACTTAACTATGGCTACACCTTC. The rearrangement uses TRBV5-1 and TRBJ1-2; D unresolved. Germline V gene data show CDR1 as SGHRS and CDR2 as YFSETQ. The CDR3 has 17 amino acids. With 3 bases removed from V and 1 base from J, the gap between germline ends came to 19 bases.

The chain recombines TRBV6-4 with TRBJ1-1, with 7 nucleotides matching TRBD1. The length of the CDR3 is 13 residues. Looked up from germline, CDR1 is MRHNA and CDR2 is SNTAGT. J lost 10 bases, V lost 0 bases, and 5 bases had no gene match. In nucleotides, the CDR3 is TGTGCCAGCAGTGACTCGGGCAGGGGGTCAGCTTTCTTT. Protein: CASSDSGRGSAFF.